The 30 T cell receptor beta chains reported below all come from one sample, sequenced in a study of T cells expressing NK-cell markers. No DNA is given; TCRdb re-called the 5' RACE reads and lists each CDR3 protein once. The sample has 400,000 to 500,000 distinct CDR3 sequences; the top ten hold 6% to 8%. The sequenced sample was blood T cells: a sorted CD56 or NKG2C T cell subset, CD4+ or CD8+ T cells, or bulk PBMC T cells (not recorded which). Receptors were obtained from a woman between 18 and 75 years old in good health.

CDR3 in amino acids: CASSFRQAGGQETQYF. The chain carries TRBV12-3 or TRBV12-4 and TRBJ2-5; with no DNA, the TCRdb D assignment of TRBD2 cannot be verified. The CDR3 is 16 residues long.

The chain is built from TRBV6-1 and TRBJ1-1; TCRdb selects TRBD1, and the lack of DNA leaves this call unchecked. The CDR3 length is 17 residues. CDR1 is MNHNS, CDR2 SASEGT, per germline. Here the CDR3 reads CASSEEQTGTRSAEAFF.

The chain has TRBV20-1 and TRBJ1-1; TCRdb selects TRBD1, and the lack of DNA leaves this call unchecked. The CDR3 has 16 amino acids. The germline V gene encodes CDR1 DFQATT and CDR2 SNEGSKA (reference sequence). The CDR3 region is CSASPGGASRNTEAFF.

This chain uses TRBV20-1 with TRBJ2-1; checking the TCRdb D call of TRBD2 is not possible without DNA. Germline V gives CDR1 DFQATT, CDR2 SNEGSKA (reference sequence). There are 18 residues in the CDR3. The chain's CDR3 is CSARDRSGLAGAYNEQFF.

The V gene is TRBV20-1, the J gene TRBJ2-1; no DNA is available, so the TRBD2 call from TCRdb remains unchecked. The V gene's germline CDR1 is DFQATT and CDR2 SNEGSKA (reference sequence). CDR3 length: 15 residues. CDR3 amino acids: CSAGALAGGYNEQFF.

V and J are TRBV4-3 and TRBJ2-1; TCRdb names TRBD2, which stays unverified in the absence of DNA. CDR3 size: 17 residues. Germline lookup yields CDR1 LGHNA and CDR2 YSLEER. CDR3 protein: CASSPKLGTSSYNEQFF.

This chain links TRBV24-1 with TRBJ2-5; TCRdb calls TRBD2, which cannot be checked without DNA. Germline lookup yields CDR1 KGHDR and CDR2 SFDVKD. This CDR3 spans 19 amino acids. The CDR3 is CATSDIGTSGRTRKETQYF.

The chain links TRBV18 to TRBJ2-3; the D call of TRBD1 rests on TCRdb alone, since no DNA is present to check it. CDR3 length: 16 amino acids. Germline V gives CDR1 KGHSH, CDR2 LQKENI. CDR3 region: CASSPPRDRGPDTQYF.

V is TRBV20-1 and J is TRBJ2-3; without DNA, the TCRdb call of TRBD1 cannot be checked. This CDR3 comprises 13 residues. The germline V gene has CDR1 DFQATT and CDR2 SNEGSKA (reference sequence). CDR3 amino acids: CSVPGQRVDTQYF.

V is TRBV30 and J is TRBJ2-3; the D gene TCRdb calls, TRBD1, cannot be checked with no DNA. The germline CDR1 and CDR2 sequences are GTSNPN and SVGIG (reference sequence). The CDR3 runs to 15 residues. CDR3 sequence: CAWSVRGGGTDTQYF.

The rearrangement links TRBV20-1 to TRBJ2-7; checking the TCRdb D call of TRBD2 is not possible without DNA. CDR1 is DFQATT and CDR2 is SNEGSKA in the germline V gene (reference sequence). The CDR3 sequence is 15 residues long. The CDR3 loop reads CSASLAGQSSYEQYF.

This chain connects TRBV19 to TRBJ2-3; TCRdb's D call, TRBD2, is unchecked because there is no DNA. The germline CDR1 and CDR2 sequences are LNHDA and SQIVND (reference sequence). This CDR3 has 16 amino acids. CDR3 amino acids: CASSRGPSGGIDTQYF.

This chain connects TRBV9 to TRBJ2-5; the D gene TCRdb calls, TRBD1, cannot be checked with no DNA. The V gene's germline CDR1 is SGDLS and CDR2 YYNGEE. The CDR3 contains 17 residues. CDR3 in amino acids: CASSGSPAGHLQETQYF.

The chain is built from TRBV25-1 and TRBJ1-1; the TCRdb call, TRBD1, lacks DNA for checking. Germline-derived CDR1 and CDR2 are MGHDK and SYGVNS. CDR3 length: 14 amino acids. The CDR3 region is CASSVQQGNTEAFF. Combining the CDR3 with reference TRBV25-1 and TRBJ1-1 gives the whole variable domain EADIYQTPRYLVIGTGKKITLECSQTMGHDKMYWYQQDPGMELHLIHYSYGVNSTEKGDLSSESTVSRIRTEHFPLTLESARPSHTSQYLCASSVQQGNTEAFFGQGTRLTVV.

This CDR3 is CASSLSRGHVSYNEQFF. The chain joins TRBV5-1 to TRBJ2-1; the TRBD1 assignment by TCRdb is unverifiable without DNA. Germline CDR1 reads SGHRS; CDR2 reads YFSETQ. The CDR3 spans 17 residues.

J is TRBJ1-4 and V is TRBV5-5; the D call of TRBD1 rests on TCRdb alone, since no DNA is present to check it. The germline CDR1 and CDR2 sequences are SGHKS and YYEKEE (reference sequence). This CDR3 has 14 amino acids. The CDR3 reads CASSSGQGTEKLFF.

The chain recombines TRBV5-4 with TRBJ1-5; TCRdb lists TRBD1, though no DNA is available to test this call. Germline loops: CDR1 SGHNT, CDR2 YYREEE (reference sequence). The CDR3 totals 15 residues. This CDR3 reads CASSFGGLSNQPQHF.

The CDR3 loop reads CASTRTTGGDGYTF. V is TRBV28 and J is TRBJ1-2; there is no DNA to check the TCRdb D call of TRBD1. Looked up from germline, CDR1 is MDHEN and CDR2 is SYDVKM. The CDR3 spans 14 residues.

This sequence joins TRBV12-3 or TRBV12-4 and TRBJ2-1; the TCRdb call, TRBD2, lacks DNA for checking. This CDR3 is 18 amino acids long. The CDR3 reads CASSFGLAGTTTYNEQFF.

V and J are TRBV27 and TRBJ2-1. The germline V gene encodes CDR1 MNHEY and CDR2 SMNVEV (reference sequence). The CDR3 contains 12 residues. The CDR3 sequence: CASGLRRMEQFF.

The chain uses TRBV7-2 and TRBJ2-7; no DNA is available, so the TRBD2 call from TCRdb remains unchecked. This CDR3 is 16 amino acids long. Per the germline V gene, CDR1 is SGHTA and CDR2 is FQGNSA. CDR3 in amino acids: CASSQGGAGGPYEQYF. Combining the CDR3 with reference TRBV7-2 and TRBJ2-7 gives the whole variable domain GAGVSQSPSNKVTEKGKDVELRCDPISGHTALYWYRQSLGQGLEFLIYFQGNSAPDKSGLPSDRFSAERTGGSVSTLTIQRTQQEDSAVYLCASSQGGAGGPYEQYFGPGTRLTVT.

The chain uses TRBV7-8 and TRBJ2-1; without DNA, the TCRdb call of TRBD1 cannot be checked. Per the germline V gene, CDR1 is SGHVS and CDR2 is FQNEAQ. This CDR3 comprises 18 residues. This CDR3 reads CASSLAYFRTSGTGEQFF.

The chain couples TRBV5-1 to TRBJ2-7; TCRdb's D call of TRBD2 is untestable without DNA. CDR1 is SGHRS and CDR2 is YFSETQ in the germline V gene. This CDR3 contains 14 residues. CDR3 residues: CASSLSGETYEQYF.

The CDR3 loop reads CASSQVPSANYGYTF. This rearrangement joins TRBV4-2 to TRBJ1-2. This CDR3 spans 15 amino acids. Germline assignment: CDR1 LGHNA and CDR2 YNFKEQ.

The V gene is TRBV5-6, the J gene TRBJ2-1; TCRdb names TRBD1, which stays unverified in the absence of DNA. This CDR3 is built from 16 residues. Germline lookup yields CDR1 SGHDT and CDR2 YYEEEE. This chain's CDR3 is CASSPERGGLLNEQFF. Using reference TRBV5-6 and TRBJ2-1 for the parts outside the CDR3, the full variable domain is DAGVTQSPTHLIKTRGQQVTLRCSPKSGHDTVSWYQQALGQGPQFIFQYYEEEERQRGNFPDRFSGHQFPNYSSELNVNALLLGDSALYLCASSPERGGLLNEQFFGPGTRLTVL.

This rearrangement joins TRBV28 to TRBJ2-7; TCRdb indicates TRBD1, and absent DNA this call remains unverified. The length of the CDR3 is 12 residues. Germline-derived CDR1 and CDR2 are MDHEN and SYDVKM. The CDR3: CASRLQGYEQYF.

This chain links TRBV14 with TRBJ2-1; TCRdb selects TRBD1, and the lack of DNA leaves this call unchecked. The CDR3 spans 14 residues. CDR1 and CDR2 (germline): SGHDN, FVKESK. CDR3 residues: CASSQVALYNEQFF.

This sequence joins TRBV10-3 and TRBJ2-3; TCRdb's D call, TRBD2, is unchecked because there is no DNA. Germline values: CDR1 ENHRY, CDR2 SYGVKD. CDR3 length equals 14 residues. CDR3 amino acids: CAISAGDSTDTQYF.

The genes are TRBV11-2 and TRBJ1-1; the TRBD1 assignment by TCRdb is unverifiable without DNA. Germline loops: CDR1 SGHAT, CDR2 FQNNGV. This CDR3 contains 16 residues. The CDR3 here is CASSGRTGGEGTEAFF.

The V gene is TRBV28, the J gene TRBJ2-3; TCRdb gives TRBD1 as the D gene, but with no DNA this cannot be confirmed. Germline lookup yields CDR1 MDHEN and CDR2 SYDVKM. CDR3 size: 15 residues. This CDR3 is CASSSRDRRGGTQYF.